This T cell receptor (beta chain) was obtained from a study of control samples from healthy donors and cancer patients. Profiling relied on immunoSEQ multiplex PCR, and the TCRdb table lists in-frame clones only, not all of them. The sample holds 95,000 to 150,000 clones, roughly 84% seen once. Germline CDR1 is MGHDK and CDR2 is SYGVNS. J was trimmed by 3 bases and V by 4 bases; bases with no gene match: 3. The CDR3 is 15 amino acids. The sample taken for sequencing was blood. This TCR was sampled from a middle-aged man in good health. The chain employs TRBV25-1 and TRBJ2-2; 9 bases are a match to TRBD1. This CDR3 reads CASSGGQGHTGELFF. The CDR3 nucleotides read TGTGCCAGCAGTGGGGGACAGGGTCACACCGGGGAGCTGTTTTTT.